These T cell receptor beta chains were read from a single sample in a study of human T cells and chemical hapten exposure. TCRdb passed the RACE reads through MiXCR, listing each CDR3 protein once. The data hold about 140,000 distinct CDR3 sequences, with 10% to 15% observed a single time. Sequencing used whole blood, obtained in connection with sensitization to the hapten diphenylcyclopropenone (DPC). All receptors derive from a woman aged 45-60 years with alopecia areata. Some clones in this sample may be carry-over from other donors' samples. Each CDR3 is given with its conserved first and last residue. D genes are given only for firm matches. A row's size may be missing; if present it is once, few, many or a size class.

clone size,V gene,J gene,D gene,CDR3 protein,CDR3 DNA
NA,TRBV3-1,TRBJ2-6,NA,CASSPTRGSGANVLTF,TGTGCCAGCAGTCCTACCCGGGGTTCTGGGGCCAACGTCCTGACTTTC
few,TRBV19,TRBJ2-1,TRBD2,CASSYLSGSSYNEQFF,TGTGCCAGTAGTTATCTGAGCGGGAGCTCCTACAATGAGCAGTTCTTC
NA,TRBV7-8,TRBJ2-3,NA,CASSPREFTSTDTQYF,TGTGCCAGCAGCCCCAGGGAATTCACTAGCACAGATACGCAGTATTTT
NA,TRBV3-1,TRBJ2-5,TRBD1,CASSQVSGQQYF,TGTGCCAGCAGCCAAGTGTCGGGACAGCAGTACTTC
NA,TRBV11-1,TRBJ2-7,NA,CASSLVWAGGDYEQYF,TGTGCCAGCAGCTTAGTTTGGGCTGGCGGGGACTACGAGCAGTACTTC
NA,TRBV7-6,TRBJ2-1,NA,CASSLGPGVTYNEQFF,TGTGCCAGCAGCCTAGGGCCGGGAGTCACCTACAATGAGCAGTTCTTC
many,TRBV4-3,TRBJ2-1,TRBD2,CASSQDAGGPPYNEQFF,TGCGCCAGCAGCCAAGATGCGGGAGGGCCCCCCTACAATGAGCAGTTCTTC
NA,TRBV7-2,TRBJ2-3,NA,CASSLGPGWGTDTQYF,TGTGCCAGCAGCTTAGGACCAGGTTGGGGGACAGATACGCAGTATTTT
NA,TRBV27,TRBJ2-3,NA,CASSARSDTQYF,TGTGCCAGCAGTGCCCGTTCAGATACGCAGTATTTT
few,TRBV7-2,TRBJ1-6,NA,CASSSDFRSPLHF,TGTGCCAGCAGTTCGGACTTTCGTTCACCCCTCCACTTT
many,TRBV29-1,TRBJ2-3,NA,CSVERDTDTQYF,TGCAGCGTTGAGAGGGACACAGATACGCAGTATTTT
NA,TRBV18,TRBJ1-1,NA,CASSPWQNTEAFF,TGTGCCAGCTCACCCTGGCAGAACACTGAAGCTTTCTTT
many,TRBV11-2,TRBJ1-4,NA,CASSFRGATNEKLFF,TGTGCCAGCAGCTTTCGGGGGGCAACTAATGAAAAACTGTTTTTT
many,TRBV7-2,TRBJ2-3,TRBD2,CASSLGSGSAGTDTQYF,TGTGCCAGCAGCTTGGGGAGCGGGAGTGCGGGAACAGATACGCAGTATTTT
many,TRBV29-1,TRBJ2-4,NA,CSVAENIQYF,TGCAGCGTTGCAGAAAACATTCAGTACTTC
few,TRBV6-1,TRBJ2-3,NA,CASAGHSPDTQYF,TGTGCCAGCGCAGGACATTCCCCAGATACGCAGTATTTT
NA,TRBV29-1,TRBJ2-1,NA,CSAHTGANEQFF,TGCAGCGCTCACACTGGAGCCAATGAGCAGTTCTTC
NA,TRBV12-3/TRBV12-4,TRBJ1-2,NA,CASSLSGSEGYTF,TGTGCCAGCAGTCTCTCGGGTTCGGAGGGCTACACCTTC
NA,TRBV12-3/TRBV12-4,TRBJ1-6,NA,CASSLAGAENSPLHF,TGTGCCAGCAGTTTAGCGGGGGCAGAGAATTCACCCCTCCACTTT
few,TRBV29-1,TRBJ2-7,NA,CSVYLTGKPYEQYF,TGCAGCGTTTATCTGACAGGTAAACCCTACGAGCAGTACTTC
NA,TRBV3-1,TRBJ2-1,TRBD2,CASSQGGGPSDEQFF,TGTGCCAGCAGCCAAGGGGGAGGGCCCTCGGATGAGCAGTTCTTC
many,TRBV11-3,TRBJ2-5,NA,CASSAQETQYF,TGTGCCAGCAGCGCCCAAGAGACCCAGTACTTC
many,TRBV28,TRBJ2-7,TRBD1,CASSSGQYHEQYF,TGTGCCAGCAGTTCGGGACAGTACCACGAGCAGTACTTC
many,TRBV20-1,TRBJ2-1,TRBD2,CSAPLGTSGSNEQFF,TGCAGTGCCCCTCTCGGGACTAGCGGGAGTAATGAGCAGTTCTTC
NA,TRBV20-1,TRBJ2-5,TRBD2,CSARPGGTQYF,TGCAGTGCTAGACCGGGGGGGACCCAGTACTTC
many,TRBV7-2,TRBJ2-1,NA,CASSLQSYNEQFF,TGTGCCAGCAGCTTACAGTCCTACAATGAGCAGTTCTTC
many,TRBV29-1,TRBJ2-7,NA,CSVADKSYEQYF,TGCAGCGTTGCGGACAAATCCTACGAGCAGTACTTC
many,TRBV5-4,TRBJ2-2,TRBD2,CASSLAVNTGELFF,TGTGCCAGCAGCCTAGCGGTGAACACCGGGGAGCTGTTTTTT
few,TRBV20-1,TRBJ2-2,NA,CSARDNRVNTGELFF,TGCAGTGCTAGAGACAACAGGGTGAACACCGGGGAGCTGTTTTTT
NA,TRBV18,TRBJ2-2,NA,CASSPPTWGTGELFF,TGTGCCAGCTCACCTCCGACTTGGGGCACCGGGGAGCTGTTTTTT
many,TRBV7-8,TRBJ1-2,NA,CASSLVGGNYGYTF,TGTGCCAGCAGCTTAGTCGGCGGCAACTATGGCTACACCTTC
few,TRBV12-3/TRBV12-4,TRBJ1-5,TRBD1,CASSLNRGRTQPQHF,TGTGCCAGCAGTTTGAACAGGGGGCGTACTCAGCCCCAGCATTTT
many,TRBV5-4,TRBJ2-2,NA,CASTKTGLNTGELFF,TGTGCCAGCACCAAGACAGGCCTAAACACCGGGGAGCTGTTTTTT
many,TRBV9,TRBJ1-5,NA,CASSPHDTYQPQHF,TGTGCCAGCAGCCCACACGACACTTATCAGCCCCAGCATTTT
NA,TRBV23-1,TRBJ2-1,NA,CASSQWGFF,TGCGCCAGCAGTCAATGGGGGTTCTTC
NA,TRBV7-6,TRBJ2-2,NA,CASSLVLGGKTGELFF,TGTGCCAGCAGCTTAGTACTCGGCGGGAAGACCGGGGAGCTGTTTTTT
few,TRBV20-1,TRBJ2-7,TRBD1,CSARENRGPYF,TGCAGTGCTAGAGAAAACAGGGGCCCTTACTTC
NA,TRBV5-6,TRBJ2-5,NA,CASSRRGRVETQYF,TGTGCCAGCAGCCGCCGGGGCAGAGTCGAGACCCAGTACTTC
NA,TRBV7-9,TRBJ2-5,TRBD1,CASSLGDRGSETQYF,TGTGCCAGCAGCTTAGGGGACAGGGGGTCAGAGACCCAGTACTTC